Listed below are T cell receptor beta chains from one sample, sequenced in a study of shared clonotypes between healthy human individuals. Assay used: immunoSEQ multiplex PCR; TCRdb lists only in-frame clones, some missing. The sample includes more than 2 million clones, 93% of them seen just once. Input material: naive CD8+ T cells from PBMCs. The receptor source for this set is a man aged 18 to 30 in good health. Some clones in this sample may be carry-over from other donors' samples. Both conserved end residues are trimmed from each CDR3. Fields, in order: CDR3 protein, D gene, J gene, V gene. D genes are given only for firm matches.

CDR3: ASSRKVASPGYNEQF
D: -
J: TRBJ2-1
V: TRBV4-1

CDR3: ASSSLQGNEQF
D: -
J: TRBJ2-1
V: TRBV27

CDR3: ASSVAGAQSTGELF
D: -
J: TRBJ2-2
V: TRBV9

CDR3: ASSLFTGVQPQH
D: TRBD1
J: TRBJ1-5
V: TRBV27

CDR3: ASSYPSGELF
D: -
J: TRBJ2-2
V: TRBV6-5

CDR3: ASSSRGSGNGDNEQF
D: TRBD2
J: TRBJ2-1
V: TRBV7-2

CDR3: ASSLGTGEAF
D: TRBD1
J: TRBJ1-1
V: TRBV5-8

CDR3: ASSFVPSGTYEQY
D: TRBD2
J: TRBJ2-7
V: TRBV27

CDR3: ASSPRWAGGVYGYT
D: TRBD1
J: TRBJ1-2
V: TRBV27

CDR3: ASSQGPRLQAGDTYEQY
D: -
J: TRBJ2-7
V: TRBV4-1

CDR3: ASSVSFTGGAGELF
D: -
J: TRBJ2-2
V: TRBV5-4

CDR3: ASSLAENEQF
D: -
J: TRBJ2-1
V: TRBV7-9

CDR3: ASSLVTGTNTGELF
D: -
J: TRBJ2-2
V: TRBV28

CDR3: ASSLMGDEQF
D: -
J: TRBJ2-1
V: TRBV7-9

CDR3: ASTGTAGEQY
D: TRBD1
J: TRBJ2-5
V: TRBV6-6

CDR3: ASSPADSPYEQY
D: -
J: TRBJ2-7
V: TRBV9

CDR3: ASSLTYIPREAF
D: -
J: TRBJ1-1
V: TRBV7-9

CDR3: ASSLVSQETQY
D: -
J: TRBJ2-5
V: TRBV5-6

CDR3: ASSLGGGATEAF
D: -
J: TRBJ1-1
V: TRBV27

CDR3: ASSLAERGTSKETQY
D: -
J: TRBJ2-5
V: TRBV5-1

CDR3: ASSFGGATGELF
D: -
J: TRBJ2-2
V: TRBV27

CDR3: SVETSGRGYNEQF
D: TRBD2
J: TRBJ2-1
V: TRBV29-1

CDR3: ASSQDSGSNTGELF
D: -
J: TRBJ2-2
V: TRBV4-3

CDR3: ASSLSPQKNLYNEQF
D: -
J: TRBJ2-1
V: TRBV28

CDR3: ASSIGAEYDEQY
D: -
J: TRBJ2-7
V: TRBV19

CDR3: ASSEGPSGYQPQH
D: -
J: TRBJ1-5
V: TRBV6-1

CDR3: ASRPVGNTIY
D: -
J: TRBJ1-3
V: TRBV11-2

CDR3: ASSFGTAPYEQY
D: -
J: TRBJ2-7
V: TRBV6-1

CDR3: ASSKRDLADTQY
D: TRBD2
J: TRBJ2-3
V: TRBV7-8

CDR3: ASSLQYSYEQY
D: -
J: TRBJ2-7
V: TRBV5-5

CDR3: AWSGPGQWVSSYNSPLH
D: -
J: TRBJ1-6
V: TRBV30

CDR3: ASSFREFNSPLH
D: -
J: TRBJ1-6
V: TRBV27

CDR3: ASSLALQGQTQY
D: -
J: TRBJ2-5
V: TRBV7-7

CDR3: ASGPHAHEQY
D: -
J: TRBJ2-7
V: TRBV7-9

CDR3: ASRAGTGGPWENIQY
D: TRBD1
J: TRBJ2-4
V: TRBV10-1

CDR3: ASSHGTDYS
D: TRBD1
J: TRBJ2-7
V: TRBV6-6

CDR3: ASSQNPQGSDGYT
D: -
J: TRBJ1-2
V: TRBV7-6

CDR3: ASSLSLDRAYNEQF
D: TRBD1
J: TRBJ2-1
V: TRBV11-2

CDR3: ASSLGVVEYTEAF
D: -
J: TRBJ1-1
V: TRBV28

CDR3: ASSAPGTGWETQY
D: TRBD1
J: TRBJ2-5
V: TRBV19

CDR3: ASSLHHLDRGGTEAF
D: TRBD1
J: TRBJ1-1
V: TRBV4-1

CDR3: ASKVGQGNYGYT
D: TRBD1
J: TRBJ1-2
V: TRBV10-2